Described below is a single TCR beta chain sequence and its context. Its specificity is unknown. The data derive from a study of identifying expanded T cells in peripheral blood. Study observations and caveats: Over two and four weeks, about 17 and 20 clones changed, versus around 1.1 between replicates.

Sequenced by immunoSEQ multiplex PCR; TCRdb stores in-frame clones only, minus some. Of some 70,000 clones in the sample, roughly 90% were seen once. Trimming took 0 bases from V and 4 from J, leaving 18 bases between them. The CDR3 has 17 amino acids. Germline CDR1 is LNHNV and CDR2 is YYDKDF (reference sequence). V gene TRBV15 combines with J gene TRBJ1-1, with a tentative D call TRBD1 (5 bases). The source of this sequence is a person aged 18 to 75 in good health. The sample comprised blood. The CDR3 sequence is CATSRDRLAGDGTEAFF. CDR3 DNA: TGTGCCACCAGCAGAGATCGGTTGGCGGGGGACGGCACTGAAGCTTTCTTT.